These 25 T cell receptor beta chains originate from one sample sequenced in a study of T cell changes during pregnancy in multiple sclerosis. Sequencing was performed with immunoSEQ multiplex PCR; in TCRdb, only in-frame clones are kept and a portion is missing. The sample gives tens of thousands of clones, just under 95% of which show up once; about 2% is in the top ten. The sample in question was peripheral blood, obtained in the second trimester of pregnancy. These receptors were obtained from a female donor with multiple sclerosis, enrolled in a pregnancy study.

This clone was observed a handful of times. The chain links TRBV7-8 to TRBJ2-6; D remains unclear. CDR3 size: 16 residues. Trimming left V 3 bases short and J 1 base short, with 10 bases between. The V gene's germline CDR1 is SGHVS and CDR2 FQNEAQ. As DNA, the CDR3 is TGTGCCAGCAGCTTGCTACAGCTATCTGGGGCCAACGTCCTGACTTTC. It specifies CASSLLQLSGANVLTF.

This clone was counted a single time. The chain uses TRBV5-4 and TRBJ2-7; 7 bases are shared with TRBD2. Germline CDR1 reads SGHNT; CDR2 reads YYREEE (reference sequence). The CDR3 has 15 amino acids. After removal of 4 bases from V and 2 bases from J, the junction contained 9 bases not matched to a gene. CDR3 nucleotides: TGTGCCAGCAGCCCCGACGGTGGGAGGGCCTACGAGCAGTACTTC. It is translated as CASSPDGGRAYEQYF.

The V and J genes are TRBV6-5 and TRBJ1-3; no clear D gene. Germline-derived CDR1 and CDR2 are MNHEY and SVGAGI. Trimming left V 6 bases short and J 1 base short, with 13 bases between. This CDR3 is built from 15 residues. CDR3 region: CASRMTSISGNTIYF. CDR3 in DNA: TGTGCCAGCAGGATGACTTCCATATCTGGAAACACCATATATTTT.

The V and J genes are TRBV7-6 and TRBJ2-7, with D maybe TRBD1 (6 bases). In germline, CDR1 is SGHVS, CDR2 FNYEAQ. There are 12 residues in the CDR3. Trimming removed 1 base from V and 5 bases from J, with 6 bases in between. Written as DNA, the CDR3 is TGTGCCAGCAGCTTAGAGGGGGACGAGCAGTACTTC. Protein product: CASSLEGDEQYF.

The chain recombines TRBV19 with TRBJ1-1, with a weak D call TRBD1 (6 bases). The CDR3 loop spans 15 amino acids. CDR1 is LNHDA and CDR2 is SQIVND in the germline V gene (reference sequence). V shed 0 bases and J shed 2 bases, with 10 bases lying between them. The CDR3 sequence: CASSIDGQFNTEAFF. CDR3 nucleotide sequence: TGTGCCAGTAGTATAGACGGACAGTTTAACACTGAAGCTTTCTTT.

This clone appeared once. The chain couples TRBV28 to TRBJ1-6; 8 nucleotides align to TRBD1. V lost 2 bases to trimming and J lost 8 bases; unmatched junction nucleotides: 2. The CDR3 runs to 14 residues. Germline V gene lookup returns CDR1 MDHEN and CDR2 SYDVKM. The CDR3 loop is CASSLQGADSPLHF. In nucleotides, the CDR3 is TGTGCCAGCAGTTTACAGGGGGCGGATTCACCCCTCCACTTT.

The V gene is TRBV2, the J gene TRBJ1-1; a possible D gene is TRBD1 (5 bases). The CDR3 is 17 residues long. Trimming removed 0 bases from V and 5 bases from J, with 19 bases in between. In germline, CDR1 is SNHLY, CDR2 FYNNEI. CDR3 residues: CASSEARLGGIWTEAFF. The CDR3 region has the DNA TGTGCCAGCAGTGAAGCTAGACTCGGGGGTATTTGGACTGAAGCTTTCTTT.

This clone was detected once. The J gene is TRBJ2-5, the V gene TRBV7-2; 8 bases map to TRBD2. V was clipped by 5 bases and J by 1 base; unmatched bases: 6. The CDR3 is 15 residues long. Germline V lookup: CDR1 SGHTA, CDR2 FQGNSA. CDR3: CASSTNSGGQETQYF. The CDR3 DNA sequence: TGTGCCAGCAGCACAAACAGCGGGGGCCAAGAGACCCAGTACTTC.

V is TRBV5-1 and J is TRBJ2-1; 7 bases line up with TRBD2. With 3 bases clipped from V and 3 bases from J, the junction kept 18 bases outside the gene matches. The CDR3 has 19 amino acids. CDR1 and CDR2 from the germline V gene are SGHRS and YFSETQ. The CDR3 coding sequence is TGCGCCAGCAGCTCAGAGCCTAGCGGTCAGCCTACCTACTACAATGAGCAGTTCTTC. Encoded protein: CASSSEPSGQPTYYNEQFF.

The chain joins TRBV14 to TRBJ2-1, with TRBD1 matching over 8 bases. The germline gives CDR1 SGHDN, CDR2 FVKESK. The J segment lost 5 bases and the V segment lost 4 bases, leaving 10 bases of the junction unmatched. The CDR3 has 16 amino acids. In nucleotides, the CDR3 is TGTGCCAGCAGCCTAACAACCGGGACAGGCCACAATGAGCAGTTCTTC. Residues: CASSLTTGTGHNEQFF.

Here the CDR3 DNA reads TGCGCCAGCAGTCAGGGGACTAGTCTTGGGACCCAGTACTTC. It yields the protein CASSQGTSLGTQYF. This chain connects TRBV5-1 to TRBJ2-5; 8 bases are shared with TRBD2. Trimming at V came to 5 bases and at J to 7 bases, leaving 10 bases not matched to a gene. The V gene's germline CDR1 is SGHRS and CDR2 YFSETQ. The CDR3 is 14 amino acids. Variable domain in full (rest from reference TRBV5-1 and TRBJ2-5): KAGVTQTPRYLIKTRGQQVTLSCSPISGHRSVSWYQQTPGQGLQFLFEYFSETQRNKGNFPGRFSGRQFSNSRSEMNVSTLELGDSALYLCASSQGTSLGTQYFGPGTRLLVL.

V usage is TRBV27 and J usage is TRBJ1-1; 7 bases are shared with TRBD1. Germline V gene data show CDR1 as MNHEY and CDR2 as SMNVEV (reference sequence). The CDR3 spans 12 residues. With 5 bases clipped from V and 9 bases from J, the junction kept 6 bases outside the gene matches. This chain's CDR3 is CASSPGTDQAFF. The CDR3 nucleotides are TGTGCCAGCAGTCCAGGGACAGACCAAGCTTTCTTT.

The genes are TRBV13 and TRBJ2-3; D might be TRBD2 (5 bases). V lost 3 bases, J lost 0 bases, and 10 bases lay in between. Germline V gives CDR1 PRHDT, CDR2 FYEKMQ (reference sequence). This CDR3 has 15 residues. In DNA, the CDR3 is TGTGCCAGCAGCTTTCGGACTGAAAGCACAGATACGCAGTATTTT. This translates into CASSFRTESTDTQYF.

This chain links TRBV7-9 with TRBJ1-4; D is undetermined. CDR1 SEHNR and CDR2 FQNEAQ come from the germline V gene (reference sequence). V was trimmed by 5 bases and J by 7 bases, leaving 11 bases between them. This CDR3 is 13 amino acids long. The CDR3 protein is CASSQDSFEKLFF. CDR3 sequence (DNA): TGTGCCAGCAGCCAGGACTCCTTTGAAAAACTGTTTTTT.

CDR3 nucleotides: TGTGCCAGCAGTTTCCTAGGACAGGGGGCATGGCAGCCCCAGCATTTT. Its translation: CASSFLGQGAWQPQHF. J is TRBJ1-5 and V is TRBV28, with 11 bases aligning to TRBD1. The V and J ends lost 3 bases and 7 bases, in that order; junction bases with no gene match: 8. Per germline, CDR1 MDHEN and CDR2 SYDVKM. This CDR3 comprises 16 residues. Complete variable domain (other parts from reference TRBV28 and TRBJ1-5): DVKVTQSSRYLVKRTGEKVFLECVQDMDHENMFWYRQDPGLGLRLIYFSYDVKMKEKGDIPEGYSVSREKKERFSLILESASTNQTSMYLCASSFLGQGAWQPQHFGDGTRLSIL.

The chain couples TRBV29-1 to TRBJ2-7; D might be TRBD1 (5 bases). The CDR3 covers 11 residues. Looked up from germline, CDR1 is SQVTM and CDR2 is ANQGSEA. The CDR3, as DNA: TGCAGTTACAGGAGCTCCTACGAGCAGTACTTC. It encodes CSYRSSYEQYF.

The chain links TRBV30 to TRBJ1-5; 7 nucleotides match TRBD1. CDR3 length: 13 amino acids. CDR1 is GTSNPN and CDR2 is SVGIG in the germline V gene (reference sequence). V lost 2 bases to trimming and J lost 7 bases; unmatched junction nucleotides: 5. The CDR3 loop is CAWSSTGDQPQHF. The CDR3 nucleotides are TGTGCCTGGAGTTCCACAGGGGACCAGCCCCAGCATTTT.

The V call is TRBV28, the J call TRBJ2-3; 7 nucleotides match TRBD2. Germline CDR1 and CDR2: MDHEN and SYDVKM. V lost 4 bases and J lost 3; bases outside the gene matches: 10. The CDR3 length is 16 residues. The CDR3: CASSYIPGGGTDTQYF. The CDR3 coding sequence is TGTGCCAGCAGTTACATTCCGGGAGGTGGGACAGATACGCAGTATTTT. Full variable domain (rest looked up from reference TRBV28 and TRBJ2-3): DVKVTQSSRYLVKRTGEKVFLECVQDMDHENMFWYRQDPGLGLRLIYFSYDVKMKEKGDIPEGYSVSREKKERFSLILESASTNQTSMYLCASSYIPGGGTDTQYFGPGTRLTVL.

This chain connects TRBV5-1 to TRBJ1-2, with D possibly TRBD1 on 5 matching bases. The CDR3 covers 14 residues. Trimming took off 0 bases at V and 8 bases at J, with 14 bases between the two ends. The V gene's germline CDR1 is SGHRS and CDR2 YFSETQ. In DNA form, the CDR3 reads TGCGCCAGCAGCTTGGGACCACAGGATTGGGGCTACACCTTC. This codes for CASSLGPQDWGYTF.

The CDR3 nucleotides read TGTGCCAGCAGTTACTCGTTTGGCACCCACGAGCAGTACTTC. It codes for CASSYSFGTHEQYF. This chain links TRBV6-5 with TRBJ2-7; D gene unclear. The CDR3 sequence is 14 residues long. With 0 bases removed from V and 5 bases from J, the gap between germline ends came to 11 bases. The germline gives CDR1 MNHEY, CDR2 SVGAGI.

V usage is TRBV6-6 and J usage is TRBJ2-1; 7 bases map to TRBD2. The CDR3 consists of 12 residues. V shed 6 bases, J shed 10 bases, and the junction held 6 bases outside the gene matches. CDR1 and CDR2 (germline): MNHNY, SVGAGI (reference sequence). CDR3 DNA: TGTGCCAGCAGACAGACTAGCAACGAGCAGTTCTTC. Amino acids: CASRQTSNEQFF.

The V gene is TRBV2, the J gene TRBJ1-6; 9 nucleotides line up with TRBD1. The CDR3 has 16 residues. The J segment lost 11 bases and the V segment lost 3 bases, leaving 11 bases of the junction unmatched. Looked up from germline, CDR1 is SNHLY and CDR2 is FYNNEI. CDR3 nucleotide sequence: TGTGCCAGCAGTGAGGAACCACAGGGGGCAGGGACACCCCTCCACTTT. It yields the protein CASSEEPQGAGTPLHF.

The CDR3, as DNA: TGTGCCAGCAGCTTAGAAGGGAGCTCCTACAATGAGCAGTTCTTC. This gives the protein CASSLEGSSYNEQFF. V usage is TRBV7-8 and J usage is TRBJ2-1; possibly TRBD2 for D (5 bases). V was trimmed by 1 base and J by 0 bases, leaving 7 bases between them. The CDR3 is 15 amino acids. CDR1 is SGHVS, CDR2 FQNEAQ, per germline.

This chain joins TRBV7-2 and TRBJ1-1; 10 bases are a match to TRBD1. Trimming took 5 bases from V and 5 from J; bases not matched to a gene: 5. CDR1 is SGHTA, CDR2 FQGNSA, per germline. CDR3 size: 14 residues. The CDR3 sequence is CASSGDRGWTEAFF. CDR3 in DNA: TGTGCCAGCAGCGGGGACAGGGGATGGACTGAAGCTTTCTTT.

The rearrangement links TRBV7-5 to TRBJ1-2; TRBD1, as called in the table, went unchecked against the DNA. TRBV7-5 corresponds to a pseudogene. The CDR3 is 17 residues long. In nucleotides, the CDR3 is TGTGCCAGAAGCTTACCAGGGTGGAGAAAGACTTACTATGGCTACACCTTC. It translates to CARSLPGWRKTYYGYTF.